A selection of T cell receptor beta chains follows, all from one sample in a study of CD8 T cells in ankylosing spondylitis. TCRdb fed the 5' RACE reads into MiXCR, producing one record per CDR3 protein. Among under 250,000 distinct CDR3 sequences listed, under 35% were seen once. Sequencing used blood, either unsorted or a sorted T cell fraction (not recorded which). The receptors were gathered from a male donor with ankylosing spondylitis or in good health (not recorded which). Both conserved end residues are part of each CDR3. A D gene is named only where the DNA matches it firmly. The size field is filled for only some rows; it gives once, few, many or a size class.

V	J	D	size	DNA	CDR3
TRBV6-1	TRBJ1-6	TRBD1	.	TGTGCCAGCAGTCCTGGGGACAGATATAATTCACCCCTCCACTTT	CASSPGDRYNSPLHF
TRBV29-1	TRBJ1-2	.	.	TGCAGCGTTGATCCTCCCACTAACTATGGCTACACCTTC	CSVDPPTNYGYTF
TRBV9	TRBJ2-5	.	few	TGTGCCAGCAGCGTTGTCCAAGAGACCCAGTACTTC	CASSVVQETQYF
TRBV18	TRBJ2-3	.	few	TGTGCCAGCCCAGAAGCGGGACAGAGTTACACAGATACGCAGTATTTT	CASPEAGQSYTDTQYF
TRBV5-1	TRBJ2-5	TRBD1	.	TGCGCCAGCAGACGGGACAGATCACTTCAAGAGACCCAGTACTTC	CASRRDRSLQETQYF
TRBV27	TRBJ1-5	.	.	TGTGCCAGCAGTCCCGCCCTCGACAGGCCTCTTGGGCCCCAGCATTTT	CASSPALDRPLGPQHF
TRBV12-3/TRBV12-4	TRBJ2-5	.	once	TGTGCCAGCAGTTTTTCGCCTGGGGCAGAGACCCAGTACTTC	CASSFSPGAETQYF
TRBV18	TRBJ2-4	.	.	TGTGCCAGCGCCCTCGGGCAGGACCTTGTAGCCAAAAACATTCAGTACTTC	CASALGQDLVAKNIQYF
TRBV9	TRBJ2-5	TRBD2	few	TGTGCCAGCAGCGCCTGGACTAGCGGGGGGGAAGAGACCCAGTACTTC	CASSAWTSGGEETQYF
TRBV6-5	TRBJ1-2	.	many	TGTGCCAGCAGCCCAGGGACTGGCTACACCTTC	CASSPGTGYTF
TRBV20-1	TRBJ2-7	.	.	TGCAGTGCTAGATCCAGTAGGGGCTTCGAGCAGTACTTC	CSARSSRGFEQYF
TRBV20-1	TRBJ2-1	TRBD1	.	TGCAGTGCCAAATTGACAGGGGGGTCAGTGCGCAATGAGCAGTTCTTC	CSAKLTGGSVRNEQFF
TRBV20-1	TRBJ2-7	.	.	TGCAGTGCAGTTCGGGGGGCGTTCTGGGACGAGCAGTACTTC	CSAVRGAFWDEQYF
TRBV28	TRBJ2-1	TRBD1	.	TGTGCCAGCAGTCCAGGGGGCTATGAGCAGTTCTTC	CASSPGGYEQFF
TRBV12-3/TRBV12-4	TRBJ2-7	TRBD1	.	TGTGCCAGCACCCCGGGACAGGGTGCCGAGCAGTACTTC	CASTPGQGAEQYF
TRBV3-1	TRBJ2-7	.	.	TGTGCCAGCAGCCAAGATCCCAGTTCCTACGAGCAGTACTTC	CASSQDPSSYEQYF
TRBV5-1	TRBJ2-3	.	few	TGCGCCAGCAGCTTGACACAGGGGGGGACAGATACGCAGTATTTT	CASSLTQGGTDTQYF
TRBV5-5	TRBJ2-3	.	few	TGTGCCAGCAGCGACGGACCGACCTACACAGATACGCAGTATTTT	CASSDGPTYTDTQYF
TRBV29-1	TRBJ1-1	.	.	TGCAGCGTTGCTCCAGCCGCGAACACTGAAGCTTTCTTT	CSVAPAANTEAFF
TRBV15	TRBJ2-7	TRBD1	few	TGTGCCACCAGCAGAGACCGACAGGGGAAGGAGCAGTACTTC	CATSRDRQGKEQYF
TRBV6-5	TRBJ1-1	.	many	TGTGCCAGCAGTTACTTGGGGGGCTGGAACACTGAAGCTTTCTTT	CASSYLGGWNTEAFF
TRBV5-5	TRBJ1-5	TRBD1	few	TGTGCCAGCAGCTTGTGGGGGGACAGGCACCAGCCCCAGCATTTT	CASSLWGDRHQPQHF
TRBV7-9	TRBJ2-5	TRBD2	few	TGTGCCAGCAGCTCTGGGACTAGGGAAGAGACCCAGTACTTC	CASSSGTREETQYF
TRBV6-6	TRBJ2-7	.	.	TGTGCCAGCAGTACGCCTTACGAGCAGTACTTC	CASSTPYEQYF
TRBV20-1	TRBJ2-2	.	.	TGCAGTGCTAGTCGGCTATTCGCCGGGGAGCTGTTTTTT	CSASRLFAGELFF
TRBV28	TRBJ2-3	.	.	TGTGCCAGCACCACTACCTTTGGACTGACTAGCACAGATACGCAGTATTTT	CASTTTFGLTSTDTQYF
TRBV7-2	TRBJ2-5	.	.	TGTGCCAGCAGCCAAAACCCGGGGCGGGAGACCCAGTACTTC	CASSQNPGRETQYF
TRBV5-5	TRBJ1-5	TRBD1	few	TGTGCCAGCAGCTTGGCCGTGGGACAGGGGGGTCAGCCCCAGCATTTT	CASSLAVGQGGQPQHF
TRBV20-1	TRBJ2-5	TRBD1	.	TGCAGTGCCGGACAGGGGTTAATTGGGGAGACCCAGTACTTC	CSAGQGLIGETQYF
TRBV6-5	TRBJ2-5	TRBD2	.	TGTGCCAGCAGTTTCCAGACGGGGGGGGAGACCCAGTACTTC	CASSFQTGGETQYF
TRBV10-3	TRBJ2-1	TRBD2	.	TGTGCCATCAGCCGACTAGCGGGGGCCTACAATGAGCAGTTCTTC	CAISRLAGAYNEQFF
TRBV20-1	TRBJ2-1	.	many	TGCAGTGCTCGAGCTTGGGGTTCCTACAATGAGCAGTTCTTC	CSARAWGSYNEQFF
TRBV6-1	TRBJ2-1	.	.	TGTGCCAGCAGCCAACTAGGGGCCGGCGGAGACAATGAGCAGTTCTTC	CASSQLGAGGDNEQFF
TRBV7-9	TRBJ1-1	.	few	TGTGCCAGCAGCTTAGGGGCAGATGAAGCTTTCTTT	CASSLGADEAFF
TRBV5-6	TRBJ1-1	.	.	TGTGCCAGCAGCGAGGAGCGGACTCGAGCTTTCTTT	CASSEERTRAFF
TRBV20-1	TRBJ2-7	.	.	TGCAGTGCTAGAGATTGGGGCTTGGTGGGCGAGCAGTACTTC	CSARDWGLVGEQYF
TRBV24-1	TRBJ1-4	TRBD1	.	TGTGCCACCAGTGGGACAGGGAATAATGAAAAACTGTTTTTT	CATSGTGNNEKLFF
TRBV5-4	TRBJ2-3	.	.	TGTGCCAGCAGCCAAGGAGGCGGGAGCACAGATACGCAGTATTTT	CASSQGGGSTDTQYF
TRBV19	TRBJ1-1	.	.	TGTGCCAGTAGTATAACCTTGAACACTGAAGCTTTCTTT	CASSITLNTEAFF
TRBV11-1	TRBJ2-1	.	.	TGTGCCAGCAGCTTAGCGTTTCTGGCGGGGAGCTCCTACAATGAGCAGTTCTTC	CASSLAFLAGSSYNEQFF
TRBV20-1	TRBJ2-7	TRBD1	.	TGCAGTGCTTACGGGACAGCTCCCTCCTACGAGCAGTACTTC	CSAYGTAPSYEQYF
TRBV7-2	TRBJ2-7	TRBD1	.	TGTGCCAGCAGCTCCTGGCCGGGACAGGGCGCCTACGAGCAGTACTTC	CASSSWPGQGAYEQYF
TRBV29-1	TRBJ2-3	.	few	TGCAGCGTTGCCGGGGAAGAGCCAGATACGCAGTATTTT	CSVAGEEPDTQYF
TRBV27	TRBJ2-5	TRBD2	few	TGTGCCAGCAGTTTAAAGGGACTAGCCCGAGAGACCCAGTACTTC	CASSLKGLARETQYF
TRBV15	TRBJ2-2	TRBD1	.	TGTGCCACCACCCCAGGGGGCGCGGGGCCGGACGGGGAGCTGTTTTTT	CATTPGGAGPDGELFF
TRBV12-3/TRBV12-4	TRBJ1-1	.	.	TGTGCCAGCATAGTTAGCCCTGCACGGTTAAACACTGAAGCTTTCTTT	CASIVSPARLNTEAFF
TRBV12-3/TRBV12-4	TRBJ1-2	TRBD1	few	TGTGCCAGCAGAGCACAGGGGGGAGGGTATGGCTACACCTTC	CASRAQGGGYGYTF
TRBV20-1	TRBJ2-3	TRBD1	.	TGCAGTGCTAAACCCAGGGGGCCAGGGGATACGCAGTATTTT	CSAKPRGPGDTQYF
TRBV29-1	TRBJ2-2	.	many	TGCAGCGTTGAGGGGCCCACCGGGGAGCTGTTTTTT	CSVEGPTGELFF
TRBV7-7	TRBJ2-3	.	.	TGTGCTAGCAGCCCTCTGGCCGAGGGTACGCAGTATTTT	CASSPLAEGTQYF
TRBV7-8	TRBJ2-3	.	.	TGTGCCAGCAGCTTAGATACCACAGATACGCAGTATTTT	CASSLDTTDTQYF
TRBV20-1	TRBJ2-7	.	few	TGCAGTGCTAGTTACAGGGAGTACGAGCAGTACTTC	CSASYREYEQYF
TRBV29-1	TRBJ2-5	.	.	TGCAGCGCCCCAGAGGGCACCCTGGGGGGGACCCAGTACTTC	CSAPEGTLGGTQYF
TRBV9	TRBJ2-5	TRBD1	.	TGTGCCAGCAGCGTCGGGACAGGGGGAATACAAGAGACCCAGTACTTC	CASSVGTGGIQETQYF
TRBV20-1	TRBJ2-1	.	.	TGCAGTGTTTACAATGAGCAGTTCTTC	CSVYNEQFF
TRBV25-1	TRBJ2-7	.	few	TGTGCCAGCAGTGAATACCCCCTTTACGAGCAGTACTTC	CASSEYPLYEQYF
TRBV29-1	TRBJ1-2	.	.	TGCAGCGTCGTCCAGACGGGGGGCTACACCTTC	CSVVQTGGYTF
TRBV7-2	TRBJ2-7	.	few	TGTGCCAGCAGCGATGGCCCGGGCCTAAGGGAGCAGTACTTC	CASSDGPGLREQYF
TRBV5-1	TRBJ2-3	TRBD2	.	TGCGCCAGCAGCGGAATGGGACTAAACCCTAGCACAGATACGCAGTATTTT	CASSGMGLNPSTDTQYF
TRBV7-9	TRBJ2-7	TRBD1	.	TGTGCCAGCAGCGATTGGGGGACAGGGGACTACGAGCAGTACTTC	CASSDWGTGDYEQYF